This T cell receptor beta chain was sequenced for a study of blood T cell repertoires in COVID-19 (TCRdb year 2020). With regard to the full study: Samples covering the acute and convalescent phases of COVID-19 were provided by collaborators in the United States, Italy and Spain. The prospective study material was composed of cDNA or gDNA derived from T cells, B-cell-depleted T cells, or PBMCs. The dataset comprised deeply sampled blood TCRbeta repertoires from subjects exposed to, actively infected with, or recovered from COVID-19. The repertoires were released in a freely available public database intended as a resource for research on the immune response to SARS-CoV-2. The samples were drawn from the first 160 participants of the ongoing ImmuneRACE study and from some 1,300 subjects provided by 6 global collaborators. Nearly every sample came with metadata listing a de-identified subject ID, COVID-19 status, age in years and sex. HLA class I and class II types, where available, came from metadata supplied by the sample provider rather than from assay-based typing. The study at large found these results: The amount of clinical and demographic metadata varied by source and participant and was provided uncurated.

Collaborating institutions collected whole blood in K2EDTA tubes following their own protocols. For TCRbeta analysis, collaborator samples were shipped as frozen whole blood, as isolated PBMCs, or as DNA extracted from either sample type. TCRbeta CDR3 regions were amplified from genomic DNA using the immunoSEQ Assay, a bias-controlled multiplex PCR. On the study's bioinformatics: Nucleated cell counts per sample were estimated from amplification of reference gene primers within the assay. Sequence reads were collapsed and filtered to measure the absolute abundance of every unique TCRbeta CDR3 rearrangement. For each sample, productive Simpson clonality was calculated by taking the square root of Simpson's diversity index across productive rearrangements. TCRdb re-hosts the immuneACCESS table, in-frame sequences only. Its copies lack some clones; in the studies checked, an unresolved V gene accounts for under half of them, and the cause for the rest is not known. The V and J calls and clone size come from that table; D and trimming were worked out from the DNA. The sample profile shows approximately 97,000 clones; approximately 78% of them were found once. Of the sample, about 9.6% is held by the ten largest clones.

In the case of this clone: The target of this receptor is not known. No base quality values were provided; no much bigger clone lies one nucleotide off.

This TCR came from a man aged 60 to 69 with active or convalescent COVID-19. The sequenced sample was peripheral blood.

This receptor has the CDR3 CASRRINSGNTIYF. Read as DNA, the sequence is TGTGCCAGCAGGAGGATTAACTCTGGAAACACCATATATTTT. The chain was built from TRBV6-5 and TRBJ1-3, with the D gene not confidently named. Reading from cysteine to phenylalanine, the CDR3 counts 14 amino acids. Only CDR3 DNA remains: 42 bases, in frame from the first base. CDR1 and CDR2, looked up from the germline V gene, are MNHEY and SVGAGI. V is shortened by 6 bases, J by 0 bases, and the region joining them spans 9 bases.